This T cell receptor (beta chain) was documented in a study of beta chain features in type 1 diabetes. Study outcomes and limitations: Type 1 diabetes patients showed fewer insertions and more deletions at VDJ junctions. Moderate but significant shortening of TCRB CDR3s was recorded in all four CD4+ subsets from Type 1 diabetes patients.

Trimming removed 4 bases at V and 2 bases at J, with 13 bases between. Germline CDR1 and CDR2: SGHAT and FQDESV (reference sequence). CDR3 length: 15 residues. A remark on this clone: Antigen unknown.

Investigators reverse transcribed all isolated RNA, so they sequenced expressed TCRB transcripts. Around 3.8 million reads per sample were averaged for naive, central memory and regulatory samples. Clones were sequenced by immunoSEQ multiplex PCR, and TCRdb holds only the in-frame ones, with some missing. The sample yields roughly 280,000 clones, roughly 24% seen once. The V gene is TRBV11-1, the J gene TRBJ2-3, with TRBD1 as a possible D gene (6 bases). Sequenced: naive CD4+ T cells from blood. The sequence came from a young woman with type 1 diabetes. CDR3 sequence: CASSSRQEITDTQYF. CDR3 nucleotides: TGTGCCAGCAGCTCCCGACAGGAGATCACAGATACGCAGTATTTT.